This is a list of T cell receptor beta chains from one sample in a study of identical twins. TCRdb analysed the 5' RACE reads with MiXCR anew, one entry per CDR3 protein. Of approximately 600,000 distinct CDR3 sequences listed, nearly 10% are singletons. The same data also went into a second study, on yellow fever vaccine responses in identical twins.

The sequencing sample was made of PBMCs. The receptors shown here come from a young woman in good health. CDR3s include the opening cysteine and the closing phenylalanine or tryptophan. The D gene is left open where the match is weak. Only some rows state a clone size, as once, few, many or a class for expanded clones.

clone_size: few
d_call: NA
j_call: TRBJ2-7
v_call: TRBV7-2
cdr3_aa: CASSLGVGQIYEQYF
cdr3_nt: TGTGCCAGCAGCTTAGGAGTCGGGCAAATCTACGAGCAGTACTTC

clone_size: few
d_call: NA
j_call: TRBJ2-4
v_call: TRBV3-1
cdr3_aa: CASSPTTLRGPNIQYF
cdr3_nt: TGTGCCAGCAGCCCCACGACGCTACGCGGACCAAACATTCAGTACTTC

clone_size: NA
d_call: TRBD2
j_call: TRBJ2-1
v_call: TRBV5-1
cdr3_aa: CASSSSSGGLYNEQFF
cdr3_nt: TGCGCCAGCAGCTCGTCTAGCGGGGGGCTCTACAATGAGCAGTTCTTC

clone_size: many
d_call: NA
j_call: TRBJ2-5
v_call: TRBV5-1
cdr3_aa: CASSLEGRQETQYF
cdr3_nt: TGCGCCAGCAGCTTGGAAGGCAGGCAAGAGACCCAGTACTTC

clone_size: NA
d_call: NA
j_call: TRBJ2-7
v_call: TRBV20-1
cdr3_aa: CSAPIQGSAYEQYF
cdr3_nt: TGCAGTGCTCCCATACAGGGTTCGGCCTACGAGCAGTACTTC

clone_size: NA
d_call: NA
j_call: TRBJ1-1
v_call: TRBV24-1
cdr3_aa: CATSDSSNTEAFF
cdr3_nt: TGTGCCACCAGTGACTCCAGTAACACTGAAGCTTTCTTT

clone_size: NA
d_call: TRBD1
j_call: TRBJ2-1
v_call: TRBV7-9
cdr3_aa: CASSHRDRYNEQFF
cdr3_nt: TGTGCCAGCAGCCACAGGGACAGGTACAATGAGCAGTTCTTC

clone_size: once
d_call: NA
j_call: TRBJ2-6
v_call: TRBV11-2
cdr3_aa: CASSPTGGDRVRSGANVLTF
cdr3_nt: TGTGCCAGCAGCCCCACGGGGGGTGACAGGGTCAGATCTGGGGCCAACGTCCTGACTTTC

clone_size: many
d_call: TRBD1
j_call: TRBJ1-2
v_call: TRBV5-1
cdr3_aa: CASSPSPGTGNYGYTF
cdr3_nt: TGCGCCAGCAGCCCCAGTCCCGGGACAGGAAACTATGGCTACACCTTC

clone_size: many
d_call: NA
j_call: TRBJ2-7
v_call: TRBV6-5
cdr3_aa: CASSYGQGISYEQYF
cdr3_nt: TGTGCCAGCAGTTACGGCCAGGGTATTTCATACGAGCAGTACTTC

clone_size: many
d_call: TRBD2
j_call: TRBJ2-1
v_call: TRBV20-1
cdr3_aa: CSAGREVLNEQFF
cdr3_nt: TGCAGTGCCGGGAGGGAGGTTCTCAATGAGCAGTTCTTC

clone_size: NA
d_call: NA
j_call: TRBJ2-5
v_call: TRBV18
cdr3_aa: CASSPPSGFQETQYF
cdr3_nt: TGTGCCAGCTCACCCCCGAGCGGCTTCCAAGAGACCCAGTACTTC

clone_size: few
d_call: NA
j_call: TRBJ2-7
v_call: TRBV4-3
cdr3_aa: CASSQDRYRAYEQYF
cdr3_nt: TGCGCCAGCAGCCAAGATCGGTACCGAGCCTACGAGCAGTACTTC

clone_size: few
d_call: TRBD1
j_call: TRBJ2-7
v_call: TRBV29-1
cdr3_aa: CSVAGTGNEYF
cdr3_nt: TGCAGCGTTGCCGGGACAGGGAATGAGTACTTC

clone_size: NA
d_call: NA
j_call: TRBJ2-2
v_call: TRBV6-2/TRBV6-3
cdr3_aa: CASLLWNTGELFF
cdr3_nt: TGTGCCAGCCTTTTGTGGAACACCGGGGAGCTGTTTTTT

clone_size: few
d_call: TRBD2
j_call: TRBJ2-3
v_call: TRBV7-2
cdr3_aa: CASSPTSLAGGADTQYF
cdr3_nt: TGTGCCAGCAGCCCTACCTCGCTAGCGGGAGGGGCAGATACGCAGTATTTT

clone_size: few
d_call: TRBD2
j_call: TRBJ2-3
v_call: TRBV20-1
cdr3_aa: CSALGGNTDTQYF
cdr3_nt: TGCAGTGCGTTGGGGGGGAACACAGATACGCAGTATTTT

clone_size: few
d_call: NA
j_call: TRBJ2-5
v_call: TRBV10-3
cdr3_aa: CAISDHGGIQETQYF
cdr3_nt: TGTGCCATCAGTGACCACGGGGGCATCCAAGAGACCCAGTACTTC